The T cell receptor beta chain described here comes from a study of cytomegalovirus exposure and HLA in healthy donors. Study results and limitations: Presence/absence analysis assumed near-uniform sequencing depth across donors. Follow-up analysis later connected one missense variant in DCLRE1C with trimming of TCR beta V- and J-genes. Researchers counted 150 to 200 TCR beta chains as cytomegalovirus-associated.

The PCR ran on 60 Vbeta and 13 Jbeta primers. TCRdb's copy holds only in-frame clones and misses some; the assay was immunoSEQ multiplex PCR. The sample gives approximately 140,000 clones, 65% to 85% of which show up once; around 1.9% is in the top ten. A remark on this clone: Its antigen is undetermined.

V lost 4 bases to trimming and J lost 2 bases, with 9 bases between them. The CDR3 contains 14 residues. From germline, CDR1 is MNHNS and CDR2 SASEGT. Sequencing input: PBMCs. This sequence originates from a woman aged 35 to 49 in good health and CMV-seronegative. The chain combines TRBV6-1 with TRBJ2-1, with TRBD1 as a possible D gene (5 bases). The CDR3 here is CASSVADTYNEQFF. Written as DNA, the CDR3 is TGTGCCAGCAGTGTTGCGGACACCTACAATGAGCAGTTCTTC.